This T cell receptor (beta chain) was captured in a study of beta chain features in type 1 diabetes. General study points: There was a possibility that cDNA sequencing over-represented cells with high TCR expression. TCRB rearrangement may or may not be influenced by HLA type; here this remained unresolved.

cDNA synthesis used the whole RNA isolate, giving expressed TCRB sequences. The table came from immunoSEQ multiplex PCR; TCRdb's copy has only in-frame clones and leaves some out. The data contain almost 350,000 clones, less than 9.5% of them singletons. A remark on this clone: Its target is not known.

The CDR3 runs to 14 residues. The V end was cut by 1 base, the J end by 2 bases, with 9 bases between. Germline loops: CDR1 LGHNA, CDR2 YSLEER. Every donor provided one heparinised blood draw, which averaged roughly 120 mL. Via the markers CD45RO/CCR7/CD25/CD127/CD95/CD27, stem cell-like memory, regulatory, central memory and naive CD4+ cells were sorted. The sequenced sample was central memory CD4+ T cells from blood. V gene TRBV4-3 combines with J gene TRBJ2-7; no clear D. The sequence was obtained from a woman younger than 35 in good health. This chain's CDR3 is CASSQGRRTYEQYF. CDR3 sequence (DNA): TGCGCCAGCAGCCAAGGTCGGCGAACCTACGAGCAGTACTTC.